This TCR beta chain was obtained from a study of technical replicates of blood from a handful of donors. This clone has a handful of counts. Measured with immunoSEQ multiplex PCR; TCRdb has only the in-frame clones, and not every one. Among approximately 75,000 clones listed, 75% to 85% were seen once. The trim removed 3 bases at V and 4 bases at J, leaving 2 bases unmatched. Germline loops: CDR1 SEHNR, CDR2 FQNEAQ (reference sequence). The CDR3 sequence is 13 residues long. The sequence derives from a human donor in good health. Some clones in this sample may be carry-over from other donors' samples. This chain uses TRBV7-9 with TRBJ1-1; TRBD1 matches at 7 bases. Sequencing used PBMCs. The CDR3 reads CASSFTGATEAFF. The DNA for the CDR3 is TGTGCCAGCAGCTTTACAGGGGCCACTGAAGCTTTCTTT.